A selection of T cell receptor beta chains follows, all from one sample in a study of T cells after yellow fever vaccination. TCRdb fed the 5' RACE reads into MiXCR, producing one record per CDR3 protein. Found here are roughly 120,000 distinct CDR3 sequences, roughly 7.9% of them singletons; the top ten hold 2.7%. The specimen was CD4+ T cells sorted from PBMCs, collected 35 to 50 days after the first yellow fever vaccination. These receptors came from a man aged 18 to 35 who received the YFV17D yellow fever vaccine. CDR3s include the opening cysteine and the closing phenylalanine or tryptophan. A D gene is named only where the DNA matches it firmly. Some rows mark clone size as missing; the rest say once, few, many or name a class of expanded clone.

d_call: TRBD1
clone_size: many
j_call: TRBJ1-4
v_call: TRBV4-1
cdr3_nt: TGCGCCAGCAGCCAGGCACCCGGGACAGGGATCGAAAAACTGTTTTTT
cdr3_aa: CASSQAPGTGIEKLFF

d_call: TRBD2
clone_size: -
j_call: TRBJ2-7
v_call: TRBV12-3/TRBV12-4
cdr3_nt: TGTGCCAGCAGTCCCCAGGGACTAGCGGGGGGGCCGGTCTTCTCCGAGCAGTACTTC
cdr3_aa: CASSPQGLAGGPVFSEQYF

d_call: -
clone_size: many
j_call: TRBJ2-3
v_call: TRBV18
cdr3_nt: TGTGCCAGCTCGTCCCGATCGGGGACCTACACAGATACGCAGTATTTT
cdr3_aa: CASSSRSGTYTDTQYF

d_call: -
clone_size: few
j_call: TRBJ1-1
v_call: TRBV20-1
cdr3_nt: TGCAGTGTCCCTACACAGTCTGAAGCTTTCTTT
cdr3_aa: CSVPTQSEAFF

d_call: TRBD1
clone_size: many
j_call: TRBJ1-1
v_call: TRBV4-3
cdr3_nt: TGCGCCAGCAGCCCGACAGGGGCGAAGTTTGAAGCTTTCTTT
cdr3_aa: CASSPTGAKFEAFF

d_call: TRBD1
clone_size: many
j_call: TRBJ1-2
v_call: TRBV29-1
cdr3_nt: TGCAGCGTTCAGCCAGGGGGCCGTGGCTACACCTTC
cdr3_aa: CSVQPGGRGYTF

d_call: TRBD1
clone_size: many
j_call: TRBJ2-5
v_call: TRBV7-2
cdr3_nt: TGTGCCAGCAGCACCCGACAGGGGCGGGAGACCCAGTACTTC
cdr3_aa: CASSTRQGRETQYF

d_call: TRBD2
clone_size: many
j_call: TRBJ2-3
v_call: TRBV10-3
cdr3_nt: TGTGCCATCAGTGGGACTAGCGGGTTCGGTGATACGCAGTATTTT
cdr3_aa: CAISGTSGFGDTQYF

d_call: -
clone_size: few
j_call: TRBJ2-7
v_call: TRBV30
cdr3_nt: TGTGCCTGGAGTCAGCCGGGGGCCTCCTACGAGCAGTACTTC
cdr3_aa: CAWSQPGASYEQYF

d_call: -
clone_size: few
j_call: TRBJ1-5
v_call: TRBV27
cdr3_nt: TGTGCCAGCAGCCCATTTTCTGGCAATCAGCCCCAGCATTTT
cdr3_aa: CASSPFSGNQPQHF

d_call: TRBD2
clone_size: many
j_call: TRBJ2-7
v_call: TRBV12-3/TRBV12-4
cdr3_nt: TGTGCCAGCAGTCTCCGGGGGGGGTTTAGCGAGCAGTACTTC
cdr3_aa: CASSLRGGFSEQYF

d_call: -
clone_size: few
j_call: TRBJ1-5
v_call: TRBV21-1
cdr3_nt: TGTGCCAGCAGCGCTTACCGGGACAGGGGAGGTCAGCCCCAGCATTTT
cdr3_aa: CASSAYRDRGGQPQHF

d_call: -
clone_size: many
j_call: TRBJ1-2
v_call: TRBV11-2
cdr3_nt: TGTGCCAGCAGCCCGGGGCCTCACTACACCTTC
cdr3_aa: CASSPGPHYTF

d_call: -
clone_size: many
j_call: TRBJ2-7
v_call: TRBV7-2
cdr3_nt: TGTGCCAGCAGCTTGGAAGGGTTGGCCTACGAGCAGTACTTC
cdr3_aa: CASSLEGLAYEQYF

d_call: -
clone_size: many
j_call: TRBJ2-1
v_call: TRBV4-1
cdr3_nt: TGCGCCAGCAGCCCCCCCATAGGCGGTGATGAGCAGTTCTTC
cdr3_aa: CASSPPIGGDEQFF

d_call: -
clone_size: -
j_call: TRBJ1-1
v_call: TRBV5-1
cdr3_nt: TGCGCCAGCAGCTCCAACAACAGTGGTTGGGCTTTCTTT
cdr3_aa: CASSSNNSGWAFF

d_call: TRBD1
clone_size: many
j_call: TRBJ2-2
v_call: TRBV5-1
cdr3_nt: TGCGCCAGCAGCTTGATGCCCGCAGGGGGTGACACCGGGGAGCTGTTTTTT
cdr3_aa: CASSLMPAGGDTGELFF

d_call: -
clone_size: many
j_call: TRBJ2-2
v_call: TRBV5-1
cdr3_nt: TGCGCCAGCAGTACAGGACGAAGTCCGAGGACCGGGGAGCTGTTTTTT
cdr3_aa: CASSTGRSPRTGELFF

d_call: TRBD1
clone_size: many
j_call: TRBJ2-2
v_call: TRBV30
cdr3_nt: TGTGCCTGGAGCCGACAGGGGTCCGGGGAGCTGTTTTTT
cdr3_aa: CAWSRQGSGELFF

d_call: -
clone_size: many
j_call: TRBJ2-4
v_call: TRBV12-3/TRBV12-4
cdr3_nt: TGTGCCAGCAGTTTATTGGCAGCCAAAAACATTCAGTACTTC
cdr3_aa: CASSLLAAKNIQYF

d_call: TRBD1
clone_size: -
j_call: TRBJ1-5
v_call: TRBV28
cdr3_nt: TGTGCCAGCAACCTCGGGGACAGGAGCTATCAGCCCCAGCATTTT
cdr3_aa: CASNLGDRSYQPQHF

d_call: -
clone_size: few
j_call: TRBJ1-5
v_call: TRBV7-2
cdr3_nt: TGTGCCAGCAGCTTAGATGACCAGCCCCAGCATTTT
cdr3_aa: CASSLDDQPQHF

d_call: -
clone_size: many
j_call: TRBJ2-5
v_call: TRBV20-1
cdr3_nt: TGCAGTGCTAGAGTGGCAGGCAAAGAGACCCAGTACTTC
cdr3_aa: CSARVAGKETQYF

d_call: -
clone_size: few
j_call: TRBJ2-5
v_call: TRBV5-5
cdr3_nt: TGTGCCAGCAGCGTCAACCCCGACCGAGAGACCCAGTACTTC
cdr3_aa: CASSVNPDRETQYF

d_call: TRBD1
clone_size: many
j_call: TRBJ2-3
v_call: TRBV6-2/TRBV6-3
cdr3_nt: TGTGCCAGCAGTGCCGGGACAGGGGGCATAGATACGCAGTATTTT
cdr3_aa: CASSAGTGGIDTQYF

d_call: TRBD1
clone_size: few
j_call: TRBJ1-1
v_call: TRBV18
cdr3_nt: TGTGCCAGCTCACCGCGACAGGGGGAAAGAGAAGCTTTCTTT
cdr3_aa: CASSPRQGEREAFF

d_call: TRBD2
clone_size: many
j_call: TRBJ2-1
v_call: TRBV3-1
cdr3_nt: TGTGCCAGCACCCGACTAGCGGGGGGGTTACGCGGCGAGCAGTTCTTC
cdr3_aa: CASTRLAGGLRGEQFF

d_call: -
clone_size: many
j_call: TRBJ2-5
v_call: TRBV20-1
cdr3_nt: TGCAGTGCTACGTATAGTTTTGGGGAGACCCAGTACTTC
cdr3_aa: CSATYSFGETQYF

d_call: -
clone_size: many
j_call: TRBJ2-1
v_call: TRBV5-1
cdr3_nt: TGCGCCAGCAGCACCGTATCTCGGGCTGAGCAGTTCTTC
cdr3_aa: CASSTVSRAEQFF

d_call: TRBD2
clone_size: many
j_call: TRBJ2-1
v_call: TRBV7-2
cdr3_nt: TGTGCCAGCAGCTTAGTCCGGCTAGCGGGCAATGAGCAGTTCTTC
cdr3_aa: CASSLVRLAGNEQFF

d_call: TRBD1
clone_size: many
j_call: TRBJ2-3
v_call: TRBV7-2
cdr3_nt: TGTGCCAGCAGCTTGGACAGGGCAGATACGCAGTATTTT
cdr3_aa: CASSLDRADTQYF

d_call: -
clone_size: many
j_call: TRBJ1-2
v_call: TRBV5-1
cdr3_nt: TGCGCCAGCAGCCCGGGGGGGGCCACTTATGGCTACACCTTC
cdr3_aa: CASSPGGATYGYTF

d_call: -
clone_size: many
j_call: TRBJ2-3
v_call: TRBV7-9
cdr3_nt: TGTGCCAGCAGCTTAGCAGGATCTAGGGTAACAGATACGCAGTATTTT
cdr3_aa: CASSLAGSRVTDTQYF

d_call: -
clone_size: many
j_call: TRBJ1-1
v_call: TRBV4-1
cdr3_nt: TGCGCCAGCAGCCAACCCCCTCGGGGGGCTGAAGCTTTCTTT
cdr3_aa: CASSQPPRGAEAFF

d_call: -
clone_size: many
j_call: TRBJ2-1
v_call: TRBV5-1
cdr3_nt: TGCGCCAGCAGCCTAGGTGAAGCCTACAATGAGCAGTTCTTC
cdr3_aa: CASSLGEAYNEQFF

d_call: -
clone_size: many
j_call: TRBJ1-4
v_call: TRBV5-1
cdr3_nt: TGCGCCAGCAGCTTGCTTGGGACTGCTGAAGAAAAACTGTTTTTT
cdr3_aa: CASSLLGTAEEKLFF

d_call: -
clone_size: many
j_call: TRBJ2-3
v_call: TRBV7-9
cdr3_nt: TGTGCCAGCAGCCTCCAAGCGGACCTCACAGATACGCAGTATTTT
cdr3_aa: CASSLQADLTDTQYF

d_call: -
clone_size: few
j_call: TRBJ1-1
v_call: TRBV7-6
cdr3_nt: TGTGCCAGCAGACAACCGGGACATTGGAACACTGAAGCTTTCTTT
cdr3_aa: CASRQPGHWNTEAFF

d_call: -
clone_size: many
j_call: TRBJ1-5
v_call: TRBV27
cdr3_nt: TGTGCCAGCAGTTTAGATGTGGGTCAGCCCCAGCATTTT
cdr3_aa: CASSLDVGQPQHF

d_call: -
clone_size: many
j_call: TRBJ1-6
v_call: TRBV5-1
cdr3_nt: TGCGCCAGCAGCAACAGGGCTAATTCACCCCTCCACTTT
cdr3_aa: CASSNRANSPLHF

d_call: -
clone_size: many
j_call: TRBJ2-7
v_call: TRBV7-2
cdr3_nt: TGTGCCAGCAGCTTAATGCCGGTCTCGGCGGGGGAGCAGTACTTC
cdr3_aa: CASSLMPVSAGEQYF

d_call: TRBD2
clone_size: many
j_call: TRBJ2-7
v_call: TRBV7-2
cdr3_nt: TGTGCCAGCAGCCCCAACGCTTATAGCGGGGGACCCTACGAGCAGTACTTC
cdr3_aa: CASSPNAYSGGPYEQYF

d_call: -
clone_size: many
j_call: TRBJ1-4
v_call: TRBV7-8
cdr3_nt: TGTGCCAGCAGCCGAGGGCCCCCTAATGAAAAACTGTTTTTT
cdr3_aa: CASSRGPPNEKLFF

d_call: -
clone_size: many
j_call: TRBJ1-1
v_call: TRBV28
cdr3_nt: TGTGCCAGCGGGCCAGGGTACACTGAAGCTTTCTTT
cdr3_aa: CASGPGYTEAFF

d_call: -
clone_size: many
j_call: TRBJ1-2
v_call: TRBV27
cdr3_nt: TGTGCCAGCAGGGGATTGTGGGGAGAGCCTAACTATGGCTACACCTTC
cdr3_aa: CASRGLWGEPNYGYTF

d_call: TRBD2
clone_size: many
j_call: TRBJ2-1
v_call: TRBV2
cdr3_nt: TGTGCCAGCAGTGAGGGAGGGCGAGGCGGGCAGTTCTTC
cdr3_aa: CASSEGGRGGQFF

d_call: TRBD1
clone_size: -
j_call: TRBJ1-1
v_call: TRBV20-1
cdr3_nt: TGCTGTGCTAGAGACTTCACAGGGGGGCCATATAGCACTGAAGCTTTCTTT
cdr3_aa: CCARDFTGGPYSTEAFF

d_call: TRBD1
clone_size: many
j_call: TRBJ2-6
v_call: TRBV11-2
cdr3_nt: TGTGCCAGCAGCTACCGGGTCTATACAGGGACAGTTTTTGGGGCCAACGTCCTGACTTTT
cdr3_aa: CASSYRVYTGTVFGANVLTF

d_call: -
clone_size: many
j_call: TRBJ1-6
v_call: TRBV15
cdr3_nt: TGTGCCACCAGCGGGAGCTGGGATTCACCCCTCCACTTT
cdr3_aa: CATSGSWDSPLHF

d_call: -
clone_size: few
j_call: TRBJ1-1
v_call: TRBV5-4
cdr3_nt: TGTGCCAGCAGCTTAAAGGGGACGAACACTGAAGCTTTCTTT
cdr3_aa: CASSLKGTNTEAFF

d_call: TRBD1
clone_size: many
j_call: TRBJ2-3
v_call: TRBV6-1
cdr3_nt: TGTGCCAGCGGGCGGGGACAGGGGATGGATACGCAGTATTTT
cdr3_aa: CASGRGQGMDTQYF

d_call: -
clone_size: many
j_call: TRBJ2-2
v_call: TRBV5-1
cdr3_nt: TGCGCCAGCAGCAGGGAATCGAACACCGGGGAGCTGTTTTTT
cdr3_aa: CASSRESNTGELFF

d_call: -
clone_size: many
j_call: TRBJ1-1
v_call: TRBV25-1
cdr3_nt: TGTGCCAGCAGTGAATACTCAGGGGCAGCTTTCTTT
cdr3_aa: CASSEYSGAAFF

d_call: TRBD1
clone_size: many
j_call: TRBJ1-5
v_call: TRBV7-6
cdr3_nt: TGTGCCAGAGTGCGAGGGACAGGGAATCAGCCCCAGCATTTT
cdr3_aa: CARVRGTGNQPQHF

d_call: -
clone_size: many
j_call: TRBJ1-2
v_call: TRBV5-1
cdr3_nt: TGCGCCAGCAGCTTGGCCACAGGATCTTATGGCTACACCTTC
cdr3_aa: CASSLATGSYGYTF

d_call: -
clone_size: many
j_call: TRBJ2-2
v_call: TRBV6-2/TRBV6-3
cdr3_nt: TGTGCCATAACTAGGCCAGGGGCTTCGACCGGGGAGCTGTTTTTT
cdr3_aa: CAITRPGASTGELFF